Each of the 30 T cell receptor beta chains below was sequenced from the same sample in a study of technical replicates of blood from a few donors. Produced via immunoSEQ multiplex PCR; TCRdb's table is partial and in-frame only. The repertoire holds about 83,000 clones, with roughly 92% as singletons. Sequenced input: T cells isolated from PBMCs. All receptors come from a human donor in good health.

The chain recombines TRBV18 with TRBJ2-5; 7 bases match TRBD1. This CDR3 comprises 15 residues. V lost 1 base to trimming and J lost 2 bases; unmatched junction nucleotides: 4. CDR1 is KGHSH and CDR2 is LQKENI in the germline V gene. CDR3 bases: TGTGCCAGCTCACCACGAGGGACAGAACAAGAGACCCAGTACTTC. Protein sequence: CASSPRGTEQETQYF. The complete variable domain, with remaining parts taken from reference TRBV18 and TRBJ2-5, reads NAGVMQNPRHLVRRRGQEARLRCSPMKGHSHVYWYRQLPEEGLKFMVYLQKENIIDESGMPKERFSAEFPKEGPSILRIQQVVRGDSAAYFCASSPRGTEQETQYFGPGTRLLVL.

The V call is TRBV2, the J call TRBJ2-3, with 10 bases fitting TRBD2. Unmatched junction bases numbered 9, after V lost 4 bases and J lost 2 bases. The CDR3 is 17 amino acids. Germline V gene lookup returns CDR1 SNHLY and CDR2 FYNNEI. CDR3 loop: CASSVWSSGSFTDTQYF. The DNA of the CDR3 is TGTGCCAGCAGTGTTTGGTCTAGCGGGAGCTTCACAGATACGCAGTATTTT.

The gene calls are TRBV11-2 and TRBJ2-1, with D possibly TRBD2 on 5 matching bases. Germline values: CDR1 SGHAT, CDR2 FQNNGV. V lost 8 bases to trimming and J lost 0 bases, with 8 bases between them. The CDR3 contains 13 residues. CDR3 DNA sequence: TGTGCCAGCGGGAGTTCCTCCTACAATGAGCAGTTCTTC. It is translated as CASGSSSYNEQFF.

This chain connects TRBV5-1 to TRBJ2-1, with D possibly matching TRBD2 (5 bases). CDR1 and CDR2 (germline): SGHRS, YFSETQ. V was clipped by 2 bases and J by 2 bases, with 14 bases between them. The CDR3 extends over 16 amino acids. The CDR3 DNA is TGCGCCAGCAGCTTTGAGGGAATGAGGACCTACAATGAGCAGTTCTTC. Residues: CASSFEGMRTYNEQFF.

This clone has only a few counts. J is TRBJ2-1 and V is TRBV28, with TRBD2 matching over 9 bases. Germline trimming cut 6 bases from V and 7 bases from J; bases unmatched to any gene: 13. CDR1 and CDR2 from the germline V gene are MDHEN and SYDVKM. This CDR3 is 16 amino acids long. CDR3 in DNA: TGTGCCAGCAGAGCCAGTGCTAGCGGGACGGCGAATGAGCAGTTCTTC. Protein sequence: CASRASASGTANEQFF.

The chain couples TRBV5-6 to TRBJ2-1; D is ambiguous. With 4 bases removed from V and 5 bases from J, the gap between germline ends came to 7 bases. Looked up from germline, CDR1 is SGHDT and CDR2 is YYEEEE. This CDR3 is built from 12 residues. CDR3 coding DNA: TGTGCCAGCAGCCTCACGGACAATGAGCAGTTCTTC. Protein product: CASSLTDNEQFF.

J is TRBJ1-5 and V is TRBV5-4; 8 nucleotides line up with TRBD1. This CDR3 is built from 15 residues. V lost 9 bases to trimming and J lost 1 base; unmatched junction nucleotides: 9. Germline values: CDR1 SGHNT, CDR2 YYREEE (reference sequence). The CDR3 DNA reads as TGTGCCACCTCACAGGGGGGAGAAAGCAATCAGCCCCAGCATTTT. Translated: CATSQGGESNQPQHF.

The chain employs TRBV7-9 and TRBJ2-5, with 10 bases matching TRBD1. Trimming at V came to 5 bases and at J to 3 bases, leaving 6 bases not matched to a gene. The CDR3 is 15 amino acids. Germline V lookup: CDR1 SEHNR, CDR2 FQNEAQ (reference sequence). The CDR3 coding sequence is TGTGCCAGCAGCACGCCGGGACAGGGGAAAGAGACCCAGTACTTC. Its protein product is CASSTPGQGKETQYF.

The chain is built from TRBV7-9 and TRBJ2-7; 10 bases align to TRBD2. CDR1 SEHNR and CDR2 FQNEAQ come from the germline V gene (reference sequence). This CDR3 comprises 15 residues. Germline trimming cut 5 bases from V and 4 bases from J; bases unmatched to any gene: 8. The CDR3 DNA reads as TGTGCCAGCAGCCTAATAGCGGGGGGTAAATACGAGCAGTACTTC. Translating gives CASSLIAGGKYEQYF. The variable domain in full, with the rest retrieved from reference TRBV7-9 and TRBJ2-7, is DTGVSQNPRHKITKRGQNVTFRCDPISEHNRLYWYRQTLGQGPEFLTYFQNEAQLEKSRLLSDRFSAERPKGSFSTLEIQRTEQGDSAMYLCASSLIAGGKYEQYFGPGTRLTVT.

This clone was seen a single time. The chain recombines TRBV7-9 with TRBJ1-2; 8 nucleotides agree with TRBD1. V shed 5 bases, J shed 5 bases, and the junction held 10 bases outside the gene matches. This CDR3 has 15 residues. Germline V gene data show CDR1 as SEHNR and CDR2 as FQNEAQ (reference sequence). The chain's CDR3 is CASSQRGQGGYGYTF. The CDR3 DNA is TGTGCCAGCAGCCAAAGAGGACAGGGAGGATATGGCTACACCTTC.

V is TRBV7-2 and J is TRBJ1-1; D uncertain. V dropped 2 bases and J dropped 2 bases, with 6 bases sitting between them. This CDR3 region has 13 residues. The germline gives CDR1 SGHTA, CDR2 FQGNSA. CDR3 in amino acids: CASSLRSNTEAFF. The CDR3 DNA follows: TGTGCCAGCAGCTTAAGGAGCAACACTGAAGCTTTCTTT.

V usage is TRBV19 and J usage is TRBJ2-1; a possible D gene is TRBD1 (5 bases). The germline gives CDR1 LNHDA, CDR2 SQIVND (reference sequence). V was shortened by 3 bases and J by 3 bases, with 12 bases between the two germline ends. This CDR3 comprises 15 residues. The CDR3 here is CASSMRQTLYNEQFF. CDR3 DNA sequence: TGTGCCAGTAGTATGAGACAGACCCTCTACAATGAGCAGTTCTTC. Drawing the rest from reference TRBV19 and TRBJ2-1, the complete variable domain is DGGITQSPKYLFRKEGQNVTLSCEQNLNHDAMYWYRQDPGQGLRLIYYSQIVNDFQKGDIAEGYSVSREKKESFPLTVTSAQKNPTAFYLCASSMRQTLYNEQFFGPGTRLTVL.

V usage is TRBV7-2 and J usage is TRBJ1-1; no clear D gene. The CDR3 runs 11 residues. V was shortened by 5 bases and J by 7 bases, with 8 bases between the two germline ends. The germline CDR1 and CDR2 sequences are SGHTA and FQGNSA. The CDR3 DNA sequence: TGTGCCAGCAGCCGACACTTTGAAGCTTTCTTT. This translates into CASSRHFEAFF.

The V and J genes are TRBV7-9 and TRBJ2-3, with a possible D match to TRBD2 (5 bases). The ends were cut back, 1 base at V and 6 bases at J, with 8 bases in the middle. The CDR3 spans 13 residues. Germline V gives CDR1 SEHNR, CDR2 FQNEAQ (reference sequence). DNA of the CDR3: TGTGCCAGCAGCTTAGGAGGGTCCGATACGCAGTATTTT. It encodes CASSLGGSDTQYF.

This clone has just a few counts. This sequence joins TRBV28 and TRBJ1-3, with D uncertain. V was clipped by 6 bases and J by 3 bases, with 18 bases between them. The germline V gene has CDR1 MDHEN and CDR2 SYDVKM. This CDR3 comprises 16 residues. The CDR3 sequence: CASSLLRVGFGNTIYF. CDR3 sequence (DNA): TGTGCCAGCAGCCTCCTGAGGGTCGGCTTTGGAAACACCATATATTTT. Full variable domain (remainder filled in from reference TRBV28 and TRBJ1-3): DVKVTQSSRYLVKRTGEKVFLECVQDMDHENMFWYRQDPGLGLRLIYFSYDVKMKEKGDIPEGYSVSREKKERFSLILESASTNQTSMYLCASSLLRVGFGNTIYFGEGSWLTVV.

V and J are TRBV29-1 and TRBJ2-1; 7 bases fit TRBD1. J lost 3 bases, V lost 5 bases, and 4 bases had no gene match. CDR3 length equals 13 residues. Germline V lookup: CDR1 SQVTM, CDR2 ANQGSEA. As DNA, the CDR3 is TGCAGCGTTAGGACAGGAGACTACAATGAGCAGTTCTTC. It specifies CSVRTGDYNEQFF.

This sequence joins TRBV5-1 and TRBJ1-1; D not resolved. CDR3 size: 14 residues. Germline V gives CDR1 SGHRS, CDR2 YFSETQ. The V end was cut by 0 bases, the J end by 8 bases, with 14 bases between. The CDR3 is CASSLGLGAIEAFF. The CDR3 DNA reads as TGCGCCAGCAGCTTGGGTCTGGGAGCCATAGAAGCTTTCTTT.

This rearrangement joins TRBV2 to TRBJ2-7; 9 bases are shared with TRBD1. The J call is in doubt because the DNA end fits TRBJ2-1 better. The CDR3 loop spans 15 amino acids. Per the germline V gene, CDR1 is SNHLY and CDR2 is FYNNEI. The CDR3 DNA reads TGTGCCAGCAGCGCTACAGGGGGCGCTTACAATGAGCAGTTCTTC. Its translation is CASSATGGAYNEQFF.

The V gene is TRBV5-1, the J gene TRBJ2-3, with D tentatively TRBD2 (6 bases). Germline V gives CDR1 SGHRS, CDR2 YFSETQ. V was trimmed by 2 bases and J by 5 bases, leaving 12 bases between them. The CDR3 totals 14 residues. In nucleotides, the CDR3 is TGCGCCAGCAGCTTTGGGGCTAGCGTAGATACGCAGTATTTT. Translating gives CASSFGASVDTQYF.

This clone was picked up a small number of times. As DNA, the CDR3 is TGTGCCAGCAGCTTAGCTCTTACTGTGGCAGGGAAGAATTCACCCCTCCACTTT. Its translation: CASSLALTVAGKNSPLHF. J is TRBJ1-6 and V is TRBV7-8, with D maybe TRBD1 (5 bases). The V and J ends lost 0 bases and 7 bases respectively, with 19 bases between them. Germline lookup yields CDR1 SGHVS and CDR2 FQNEAQ. This CDR3 region has 18 residues.

The chain has TRBV6-1 and TRBJ1-1; maybe TRBD1 (6 bases). Germline V CDR1 and CDR2: MNHNS, SASEGT. The CDR3 is made up of 14 amino acids. Trimming pared 8 bases from V and 3 bases from J, leaving 16 bases between. DNA of the CDR3: TGTGCCAGCGTTGTTGCAGGGGCCCACACTGAAGCTTTCTTT. Translating gives CASVVAGAHTEAFF.

The J gene is TRBJ2-5, the V gene TRBV19; TRBD2 agrees at 10 bases. The germline V gene encodes CDR1 LNHDA and CDR2 SQIVND (reference sequence). This CDR3 comprises 15 residues. V lost 3 bases to trimming and J lost 1 base; unmatched junction nucleotides: 2. Here the CDR3 DNA reads TGTGCCAGTAGTATCCGGACTAGCGGCCAAGAGACCCAGTACTTC. Protein: CASSIRTSGQETQYF.

The J gene is TRBJ2-7, the V gene TRBV7-3; 12 nucleotides align to TRBD2. CDR1 is SGHTA and CDR2 is FQGTGA in the germline V gene. The V gene end was trimmed by 5 bases and the J gene end by 6 bases; junction bases not matched to a gene: 8. The CDR3 runs to 15 residues. This CDR3 reads CASSASGGASLEQYF. The CDR3 region has the DNA TGTGCCAGCAGCGCTAGCGGGGGGGCGTCGCTCGAGCAGTACTTC.

The chain couples TRBV5-1 to TRBJ2-1; D perhaps matches TRBD2 (7 bases). The CDR3 spans 16 residues. Trimming stripped 0 bases from V and 4 bases from J, with 14 bases between. Germline CDR1 and CDR2: SGHRS and YFSETQ. CDR3 sequence (DNA): TGCGCCAGCAGCTTGGGGGGGGCGGGAGTATACAATGAGCAGTTCTTC. It is translated as CASSLGGAGVYNEQFF.

The chain carries TRBV28 and TRBJ2-3, with TRBD2 matching over 7 bases. This CDR3 comprises 15 residues. The junction had 5 bases not matched to a gene; V was cut back by 2 bases and J by 3 bases. Germline V gives CDR1 MDHEN, CDR2 SYDVKM. The CDR3 loop is CASSLGGGLTDTQYF. In DNA, the CDR3 is TGTGCCAGCAGTTTAGGGGGAGGGTTGACAGATACGCAGTATTTT.

The chain recombines TRBV7-9 with TRBJ1-2; 12 bases line up with TRBD1. The CDR3 is 14 residues long. With V trimmed by 5 bases and J by 8 bases, 6 bases remained unmatched. Per the germline V gene, CDR1 is SEHNR and CDR2 is FQNEAQ (reference sequence). The CDR3 DNA follows: TGTGCCAGCAGCGCGGGACAGGGGGCGGAAGGCTACACCTTC. Translating it yields CASSAGQGAEGYTF.

The V and J genes are TRBV7-2 and TRBJ1-1; no clear D. Germline CDR1 and CDR2: SGHTA and FQGNSA. The germline V and J ends were trimmed by 6 bases and 1 base, with 9 bases remaining between them. CDR3 size: 13 residues. CDR3 amino acids: CASSPSGNTEAFF. The CDR3 DNA reads TGTGCCAGCAGTCCTAGCGGGAACACTGAAGCTTTCTTT.

The genes are TRBV18 and TRBJ2-5; 14 bases are a match to TRBD2. From germline, CDR1 is KGHSH and CDR2 LQKENI. CDR3 size: 18 residues. With V trimmed by 0 bases and J by 4 bases, 7 bases remained unmatched. CDR3 in amino acids: CASSPPGPGLAGVETQYF. The CDR3 DNA follows: TGTGCCAGCTCACCACCTGGACCGGGACTAGCGGGAGTAGAGACCCAGTACTTC.

CDR3 in DNA: TGCAGCGTTGGGGGACAGGGGGCGCAAGGCTACACCTTC. Residues: CSVGGQGAQGYTF. The chain couples TRBV29-1 to TRBJ1-2, with 12 bases fitting TRBD1. CDR1 is SQVTM and CDR2 is ANQGSEA in the germline V gene. The V gene end was trimmed by 4 bases and the J gene end by 8 bases; junction bases not matched to a gene: 5. The CDR3 is 13 residues long.

This sequence joins TRBV11-3 and TRBJ1-2; D is possibly TRBD1 (6 bases). V lost 5 bases, J lost 7 bases, and 20 bases lay in between. Germline values: CDR1 SGHNT, CDR2 YENEEA. The CDR3 has 15 residues. This CDR3 is CASSRTGQSSIGYTF. CDR3 DNA sequence: TGTGCCAGCAGCCGGACCGGACAGTCCTCTATTGGCTACACCTTC. Complete variable domain (other parts from reference TRBV11-3 and TRBJ1-2): EAGVVQSPRYKIIEKKQPVAFWCNPISGHNTLYWYLQNLGQGPELLIRYENEEAVDDSQLPKDRFSAERLKGVDSTLKIQPAELGDSAVYLCASSRTGQSSIGYTFGSGTRLTVV.